These T cell receptor beta chains were read from a single sample in a study of PD-1 blockade in classical Hodgkin lymphoma. The repertoire was sequenced with immunoSEQ multiplex PCR; TCRdb's copy has only in-frame clones and lacks some. Here the sample spans some 64,000 clones, about 91% being singletons. The material sequenced was peripheral blood mononuclear cells (PBMCs), taken at baseline. Every receptor here comes from a human donor with classical Hodgkin lymphoma. Both conserved end residues are part of each CDR3. The D gene is left open where the match is weak. Expanded clones get a size class; other rows say once, few or many, or leave the size out.

>.|.|TRBV2|TRBJ1-5
CASSPQTVSNQPQHF
TGTGCCAGCAGTCCTCAGACAGTTAGCAATCAGCCCCAGCATTTT
>.|.|TRBV6-5|TRBJ1-3
CASSRGRSAGNTIYF
TGTGCCAGCAGTCGGGGGCGCTCAGCTGGAAACACCATATATTTT
>TRBD1|.|TRBV6-5|TRBJ1-4
CASSYTDRGSEKLFF
TGTGCCAGCAGTTACACGGACAGGGGGAGCGAAAAACTGTTTTTT
>.|.|TRBV6-5|TRBJ2-1
CASSYLGRGEDEQFF
TGTGCCAGCAGTTATTTGGGGCGAGGTGAGGATGAGCAGTTCTTC
>.|.|TRBV13|TRBJ2-5
CASSTLGETQYF
TGTGCCAGCAGCACCCTGGGGGAGACCCAGTACTTC
>TRBD1|.|TRBV19|TRBJ2-7
CASRRDRQTYEQYF
TGTGCCAGTAGACGGGACAGGCAGACCTACGAGCAGTACTTC
>.|once|TRBV27|TRBJ1-1
CASSLSRDWWGSSEAFF
TGTGCCAGCAGTTTATCTCGGGATTGGTGGGGAAGCTCTGAAGCTTTCTTT
>.|.|TRBV4-2|TRBJ2-7
CASSQHGVQYF
TGTGCCAGCAGCCAACACGGCGTGCAGTACTTC
>TRBD1|medium-sized|TRBV27|TRBJ1-1
CASSPGTGTEAFF
TGTGCCAGCAGTCCTGGGACAGGCACTGAAGCTTTCTTT
>TRBD1|.|TRBV7-9|TRBJ1-1
CASSYRTGGNTEAFF
TGTGCCAGCAGCTATCGGACAGGGGGGAACACTGAAGCTTTCTTT
>.|.|TRBV2|TRBJ1-1
CASRRDKGWTEAFF
TGTGCCAGCAGGAGGGACAAAGGATGGACTGAAGCTTTCTTT
>.|.|TRBV4-2|TRBJ2-3
CASSQDLLLGTRRTDTQYF
TGTGCCAGCAGCCAAGACTTGTTACTGGGCACTCGTCGCACAGATACGCAGTATTTT
>TRBD1|.|TRBV27|TRBJ1-5
CASSPGLGDRSIQPQHF
TGTGCCAGCAGCCCTGGTCTCGGGGACAGGTCCATTCAGCCCCAGCATTTT
>TRBD1|.|TRBV9|TRBJ2-7
CASSPRTGDRSYEQYF
TGTGCCAGCAGCCCGAGGACAGGGGACCGCTCCTACGAGCAGTACTTC
>.|.|TRBV7-2|TRBJ2-2
CASSTGTRGDTGELFF
TGTGCCAGCAGCACCGGGACGCGTGGGGACACCGGGGAGCTGTTTTTT
>.|.|TRBV21-1|TRBJ1-1
CASSKKGVPRRDGLDVKRNTEAFF
TGTGCCAGCAGCAAAAAAGGGGTCCCGCGCAGGGACGGTCTGGACGTTAAGCGGAACACTGAAGCTTTCTTT
>.|.|TRBV7-2|TRBJ2-1
CASSILTNEQFF
TGTGCCAGCAGCATCCTCACGAATGAGCAGTTCTTC
>.|.|TRBV6-5|TRBJ2-2
CASTGVRSTGELFF
TGTGCCAGCACAGGGGTTCGTTCCACCGGGGAGCTGTTTTTT
>.|.|TRBV5-5|TRBJ1-3
CATTQTDPSGNTIYF
TGTGCCACCACACAGACAGATCCCTCTGGAAACACCATATATTTT
>.|few|TRBV2|TRBJ1-5
CASREGEVLQPQHF
TGTGCCAGCAGGGAGGGGGAGGTGTTACAGCCCCAGCATTTT
>.|.|TRBV13|TRBJ2-7
CASSSGPLGEQYF
TGTGCCAGCAGTTCCGGCCCCTTAGGGGAGCAGTACTTC
>TRBD1|.|TRBV19|TRBJ1-4
CASRDRLVATNEKLFF
TGTGCCAGTAGGGACAGGCTAGTTGCAACTAATGAAAAACTGTTTTTT
>.|.|TRBV11-3|TRBJ2-7
CASSLSGRAYEQYF
TGTGCCAGCAGCTTATCGGGCAGGGCCTACGAGCAGTACTTC
>.|few|TRBV5-4|TRBJ2-1
CASSLVTGNEQFF
TGTGCCAGCAGCTTGGTCACAGGTAATGAGCAGTTCTTC
>TRBD1|.|TRBV19|TRBJ1-2
CASSQGQANYGYTF
TGTGCCAGTAGCCAGGGACAGGCGAACTATGGCTACACCTTC
>TRBD1|.|TRBV6-6|TRBJ1-5
CASRDRENYSNQPQHF
TGTGCCAGCAGGGACAGGGAGAACTATAGCAATCAGCCCCAGCATTTT
>TRBD1|.|TRBV9|TRBJ1-1
CASSPPSVPGQGWNTEAFF
TGTGCCAGCAGCCCCCCCTCAGTCCCGGGACAGGGGTGGAACACTGAAGCTTTCTTT
>TRBD2|.|TRBV7-2|TRBJ2-5
CASSFLAGQETQYF
TGTGCCAGCAGCTTTCTAGCGGGGCAAGAGACCCAGTACTTC
>.|.|TRBV4-2|TRBJ2-7
CASSQGVGGGNYEQYF
TGTGCCAGCAGCCAAGGGGTGGGAGGGGGTAACTACGAGCAGTACTTC
>.|.|TRBV11-2|TRBJ1-6
CASSFHNEDSPLHF
TGTGCCAGCAGCTTCCACAACGAAGATTCACCCCTCCACTTT
>TRBD1|.|TRBV7-3|TRBJ2-3
CASSPSGTGSDTQYF
TGTGCCAGCAGCCCCTCGGGGACAGGGTCAGATACGCAGTATTTT